The subject of this entry is one TCR beta chain. As yet, its antigen is unknown. Trimming took 4 bases from V and 1 from J; bases not matched to a gene: 6. Per germline, CDR1 MNHNS and CDR2 SASEGT. This CDR3 region has 17 residues. This sample was taken from a study of T cell responses to AZD1222 COVID-19 vaccine. Study-level results: Sampling captured repertoires only after the peak T cell response.

Assay used: immunoSEQ multiplex PCR; TCRdb lists only in-frame clones, some missing. The sample lists under 25,000 clones; 84% were seen once. This chain connects TRBV6-1 to TRBJ2-1; 11 nucleotides line up with TRBD1. The specimen comprised peripheral blood, sampled 28 days after the second AZD1222 dose. The origin of this receptor is an adult who received the AZD1222 COVID-19 vaccine. The CDR3 DNA reads TGTGCCAGCAGTGGCCGGGACAGGGGGAAGTCCTACAATGAGCAGTTCTTC. Protein: CASSGRDRGKSYNEQFF.